These 14 T cell receptor beta chains were all obtained from the same sample, sequenced in a study of shared clonotypes between healthy human individuals. TCRdb's table, derived via immunoSEQ multiplex PCR, lists solely in-frame clones and lacks some. The table includes 2 million to 2.5 million clones, about 94% detected once. The specimen was naive CD4+ T cells sorted from blood. The subset was: CD45RA+ positively selected. The source is a man between 18 and 29 years old in good health.

This clone came up once. V is TRBV28 and J is TRBJ2-7; TRBD1 agrees at 7 bases. Germline CDR1 is MDHEN and CDR2 is SYDVKM. The CDR3 has 14 amino acids. Trimming removed 7 bases from V and 4 bases from J; junction bases left unmatched: 10. This CDR3 is CASMGAGGLYEQYF. For the CDR3, the DNA is TGTGCCAGCATGGGGGCAGGGGGTCTGTACGAGCAGTACTTC.

The chain combines TRBV7-6 with TRBJ1-4, with a possible D match to TRBD1 (5 bases). The germline V gene encodes CDR1 SGHVS and CDR2 FNYEAQ. The CDR3 loop spans 13 amino acids. Trimming removed 5 bases from V and 8 bases from J, with 12 bases in between. CDR3 DNA sequence: TGTGCCAGCAGCGAACTCACAGGCGAAAAACTGTTTTTT. This codes for CASSELTGEKLFF. The whole variable domain, remainder taken from reference TRBV7-6 and TRBJ1-4, is GAGVSQSPRYKVTKRGQDVALRCDPISGHVSLYWYRQALGQGPEFLTYFNYEAQQDKSGLPNDRFSAERPEGSISTLTIQRTEQRDSAMYRCASSELTGEKLFFGSGTQLSVL.

The DNA of the CDR3 is TGTGCCAGCAGTGGTTCCAAACTGGTAGGGTGGGAGACCTACGAGCAGTACTTC. As protein: CASSGSKLVGWETYEQYF. The chain has TRBV6-1 and TRBJ2-7; a weak D match, TRBD2 (5 bases). Germline V gene sequence: CDR1 MNHNS, CDR2 SASEGT. Between the trimmed V and J ends, which lost 4 bases and 2 bases, there was a span of 24 bases. The CDR3 length is 18 residues.

In this sample, this clone turned up once. This chain joins TRBV18 and TRBJ2-5; D is perhaps TRBD1 or TRBD2 (6 bases each). In germline, CDR1 is KGHSH, CDR2 LQKENI. Trimming stripped 6 bases from V and 5 bases from J, with 16 bases between. The CDR3 runs to 14 residues. The CDR3 DNA reads as TGTGCCAGCTCCCCGATGGGGGGCCTGGAGACCCAGTACTTC. Its translation: CASSPMGGLETQYF.

The V gene is TRBV7-2, the J gene TRBJ2-1; D call uncertain. The CDR3 sequence is 11 residues long. The germline gives CDR1 SGHTA, CDR2 FQGNSA. Deletions cut 4 bases from V and 12 bases from J, with 10 bases between. CDR3 in DNA: TGTGCCAGCAGCTCCAACTATGGGCAGTTCTTC. Translated: CASSSNYGQFF. Combining the CDR3 with reference TRBV7-2 and TRBJ2-1 gives the whole variable domain GAGVSQSPSNKVTEKGKDVELRCDPISGHTALYWYRQSLGQGLEFLIYFQGNSAPDKSGLPSDRFSAERTGGSVSTLTIQRTQQEDSAVYLCASSSNYGQFFGPGTRLTVL.

V usage is TRBV28 and J usage is TRBJ1-5; D gene uncertain. This CDR3 contains 15 residues. Trimming removed 1 base from V and 4 bases from J, with 11 bases in between. CDR1 and CDR2 (germline): MDHEN, SYDVKM. The CDR3 coding sequence is TGTGCCAGCAGTTTATTGGCAGTAGATAATCAGCCCCAGCATTTT. Translating it yields CASSLLAVDNQPQHF.

This sequence joins TRBV7-6 and TRBJ2-5; 8 nucleotides agree with TRBD1. The V gene end was trimmed by 1 base and the J gene end by 7 bases; junction bases not matched to a gene: 14. Germline CDR1 SGHVS, CDR2 FNYEAQ. This CDR3 region has 17 residues. CDR3 bases: TGTGCCAGCAGCTTAGAAGCGACAGGGGACTTCCCAGTGACCCAGTACTTC. This sequence encodes CASSLEATGDFPVTQYF.

This clone was observed a handful of times. The same CDR3 arises from other DNA sequences in this sample as well. The chain employs TRBV18 and TRBJ2-6, with unresolved D. This CDR3 has 14 residues. Per germline, CDR1 KGHSH and CDR2 LQKENI. V lost 0 bases to trimming and J lost 2 bases, with 2 bases between them. DNA for the CDR3: TGTGCCAGCTCACCACCTGCTGGGGCCAACGTCCTGACTTTC. Encoded protein: CASSPPAGANVLTF.

V is TRBV18 and J is TRBJ2-2, with D hard to call. V lost 4 bases and J lost 5, with 11 bases in between. Germline V gene lookup returns CDR1 KGHSH and CDR2 LQKENI. The CDR3 covers 14 residues. CDR3 bases: TGTGCCAGCTCACGGGCGCTAGAAACCGGGGAGCTGTTTTTT. Residues: CASSRALETGELFF.

Concerning this clone itself: Different DNA sequences within this sample yield the same CDR3. This chain connects TRBV11-2 to TRBJ2-5; possibly TRBD1 or TRBD2 for D (5 bases each). CDR1 and CDR2 from the germline V gene are SGHAT and FQNNGV. This CDR3 is 12 amino acids long. V lost 3 bases and J lost 5, with 7 bases in between. Here the CDR3 reads CASSLGEETQYF. For the CDR3, the DNA is TGTGCCAGCAGCTTGGGGGAGGAGACCCAGTACTTC.

This chain uses TRBV18 with TRBJ2-7, with a tentative D call TRBD1 (5 bases). Germline CDR1 and CDR2: KGHSH and LQKENI. This CDR3 contains 12 residues. V lost 3 bases, J lost 8 bases, and 11 bases lay in between. The chain's CDR3 is CASSPPQGKQYF. The CDR3 DNA reads as TGTGCCAGCTCACCCCCCCAGGGAAAGCAGTACTTC.

The V gene is TRBV6-5, the J gene TRBJ2-5; D is perhaps TRBD2 (6 bases). This CDR3 spans 14 amino acids. Per the germline V gene, CDR1 is MNHEY and CDR2 is SVGAGI. Trimming took 2 bases from V and 7 from J, leaving 14 bases between them. Here the CDR3 DNA reads TGTGCCAGCAGTTACGGGACTCAAACGGGGACCCAGTACTTC. This translates into CASSYGTQTGTQYF.

This clone occurred a few times. Other DNA variants within this sample encode the same CDR3. This chain joins TRBV7-9 and TRBJ1-4; 7 bases fit TRBD1. V gave up 4 bases and J gave up 2 bases; unmatched junction bases: 1. Germline V gene sequence: CDR1 SEHNR, CDR2 FQNEAQ (reference sequence). The CDR3 consists of 14 residues. The CDR3 is CASSSGQTNEKLFF. The CDR3 region has the DNA TGTGCCAGCAGCTCGGGACAGACTAATGAAAAACTGTTTTTT.

The chain carries TRBV19 and TRBJ2-7; TRBD1 agrees at 7 bases. Trimming at V came to 7 bases and at J to 3 bases, leaving 9 bases not matched to a gene. Germline V gene sequence: CDR1 LNHDA, CDR2 SQIVND (reference sequence). This CDR3 spans 14 amino acids. DNA for the CDR3: TGTGCCAGTACCTCAGGACAGGACTTCTACGAGCAGTACTTC. Protein: CASTSGQDFYEQYF. Filled out from reference TRBV19 and TRBJ2-7, the complete variable domain reads DGGITQSPKYLFRKEGQNVTLSCEQNLNHDAMYWYRQDPGQGLRLIYYSQIVNDFQKGDIAEGYSVSREKKESFPLTVTSAQKNPTAFYLCASTSGQDFYEQYFGPGTRLTVT.